The 22 T cell receptor beta chains reported below all come from one sample, sequenced in a study of shared T cell receptors in the human thymus. Profiling relied on immunoSEQ multiplex PCR, and the TCRdb table lists in-frame clones only, not all of them. The sample consists of under 450,000 clones, around 95% of them appearing once. Source material: thymocytes. Receptors originate from a human donor.

The V call is TRBV6-7, the J call TRBJ1-4; D is undetermined. TRBV6-7 is treated as an ORF (open reading frame) with a function not yet certain. The CDR3 consists of 10 residues. V was cut by 11 bases and J by 8 bases, with 9 bases left in between. For the CDR3, the DNA is TGTGCCGGATTAAAAGAAAAACTGTTTTTT. Translated: CAGLKEKLFF.

The chain links TRBV7-9 to TRBJ2-5, with a possible D match to TRBD2 (7 bases). The V gene lost 2 bases and the J gene lost 4 bases, with 20 bases spanning the gap. In germline, CDR1 is SEHNR, CDR2 FQNEAQ (reference sequence). There are 17 residues in the CDR3. The CDR3 nucleotides are TGTGCCAGCAGCTTAATTCACTACGGGGGGCGCCGAGAGACCCAGTACTTC. Protein sequence: CASSLIHYGGRRETQYF.

The V call is TRBV14, the J call TRBJ1-4; D remains ambiguous. V lost 6 bases, J lost 5 bases, and 10 bases lay in between. The CDR3 length is 13 residues. Germline V gene sequence: CDR1 SGHDN, CDR2 FVKESK. In DNA, the CDR3 is TGTGCCAGCAGACCGAACACGAATGAAAAACTGTTTTTT. Its translation: CASRPNTNEKLFF.

The V call is TRBV7-2, the J call TRBJ2-1; 10 positions match TRBD2. The CDR3 has 15 amino acids. J was trimmed by 4 bases and V by 3 bases; bases with no gene match: 3. The germline CDR1 and CDR2 sequences are SGHTA and FQGNSA. DNA for the CDR3: TGTGCCAGCAGCTTTCTAGCGGGAGATTACAATGAGCAGTTCTTC. It encodes CASSFLAGDYNEQFF.

This chain joins TRBV18 and TRBJ2-3; D remains unclear. Trimming took off 0 bases at V and 0 bases at J, with 4 bases between the two ends. There are 14 residues in the CDR3. Per germline, CDR1 KGHSH and CDR2 LQKENI. The CDR3 loop is CASSPPSSTDTQYF. CDR3 coding DNA: TGTGCCAGCTCACCACCCTCGAGCACAGATACGCAGTATTTT.

This chain connects TRBV29-1 to TRBJ1-1, with D uncertain. This CDR3 comprises 12 residues. Trimming pared 1 base from V and 4 bases from J, leaving 7 bases between. Looked up from germline, CDR1 is SQVTM and CDR2 is ANQGSEA. Here the CDR3 DNA reads TGCAGCGTTGAAGGACGGAGCACTGAAGCTTTCTTT. It encodes CSVEGRSTEAFF.

This clone has more than one count but fewer than ten. The chain recombines TRBV28 with TRBJ1-2; D is unresolved. The germline V gene has CDR1 MDHEN and CDR2 SYDVKM. The length of the CDR3 is 13 residues. The ends were cut back, 5 bases at V and 8 bases at J, with 15 bases in the middle. The CDR3 here is CASSLNGYGGYTF. DNA of the CDR3: TGTGCCAGCAGTCTCAACGGATATGGGGGCTACACCTTC.

The V gene is TRBV14, the J gene TRBJ2-2, with D unclear. This CDR3 has 18 residues. Germline CDR1 SGHDN, CDR2 FVKESK. V was pared by 0 bases and J by 3 bases, with 17 bases between. For the CDR3, the DNA is TGTGCCAGCAGCCAAGATTTTTCGGCAAGGAACTACACCGGGGAGCTGTTTTTT. Amino acid sequence: CASSQDFSARNYTGELFF. Using reference TRBV14 and TRBJ2-2 for the parts outside the CDR3, the full variable domain is EAGVTQFPSHSVIEKGQTVTLRCDPISGHDNLYWYRRVMGKEIKFLLHFVKESKQDESGMPNNRFLAERTGGTYSTLKVQPAELEDSGVYFCASSQDFSARNYTGELFFGEGSRLTVL.

This clone occurred once. The CDR3, as DNA: TGTGCCAGCAGTCCCGGGGCCCTTCCCCCTCACGAGCAGTACTTC. It encodes CASSPGALPPHEQYF. This chain links TRBV28 with TRBJ2-7; either TRBD1 or TRBD2 may supply D (5 bases each). The CDR3 covers 15 residues. V gave up 5 bases and J gave up 5 bases, with 19 bases separating them. The germline gives CDR1 MDHEN, CDR2 SYDVKM.

This rearrangement joins TRBV4-3 to TRBJ2-3, with a possible D match to TRBD2 (6 bases). Germline V gene data show CDR1 as LGHNA and CDR2 as YSLEER. Trimming stripped 4 bases from V and 1 base from J, with 15 bases between. The CDR3 runs 16 residues. In DNA form, the CDR3 reads TGCGCCAGCAGCCGGCTAGGGCGGGATGGCACAGATACGCAGTATTTT. Its protein product is CASSRLGRDGTDTQYF.

The count of this clone is one. The chain couples TRBV6-1 to TRBJ1-5; TRBD1 matches at 8 bases. The CDR3 has 20 amino acids. Germline CDR1 is MNHNS and CDR2 is SASEGT. The J segment lost 5 bases and the V segment lost 3 bases, leaving 21 bases of the junction unmatched. For the CDR3, the DNA is TGTGCCAGCAGTGAGCATCGCGTCCCGGGACAGGCTTGGGGGGATCAGCCCCAGCATTTT. This translates into CASSEHRVPGQAWGDQPQHF.

This rearrangement joins TRBV6-5 to TRBJ2-2; no clear D gene. V shed 2 bases and J shed 3 bases, with 7 bases lying between them. The CDR3 loop spans 14 amino acids. The germline gives CDR1 MNHEY, CDR2 SVGAGI. The CDR3 protein is CASSYGLHTGELFF. CDR3 sequence (DNA): TGTGCCAGCAGTTACGGTCTTCACACCGGGGAGCTGTTTTTT.

The rearrangement links TRBV18 to TRBJ2-1, with TRBD2 matching 7 bases. With 2 bases clipped from V and 7 bases from J, the junction kept 2 bases outside the gene matches. This CDR3 comprises 13 residues. In germline, CDR1 is KGHSH, CDR2 LQKENI. The CDR3 region is CASSPGLVNEQFF. The CDR3 DNA is TGTGCCAGCTCACCAGGACTAGTTAATGAGCAGTTCTTC.

The chain is built from TRBV6-1 and TRBJ2-7; 13 nucleotides line up with TRBD2. V shed 3 bases, J shed 6 bases, and the junction held 5 bases outside the gene matches. The CDR3 contains 15 residues. In germline, CDR1 is MNHNS, CDR2 SASEGT. In nucleotides, the CDR3 is TGTGCCAGCAGTGAGTGGACTAGCGGGAGTAGCGAGCAGTACTTC. Amino acids: CASSEWTSGSSEQYF.

The chain combines TRBV27 with TRBJ1-1; tentative D call: TRBD1 (5 bases). The V end lost 4 bases, the J end lost 1 base, and 16 bases lay between the germline ends. Germline lookup yields CDR1 MNHEY and CDR2 SMNVEV (reference sequence). This CDR3 is 16 amino acids long. CDR3 DNA: TGTGCCAGCAGTTCCCTCGGGACGGGGCCGAACACTGAAGCTTTCTTT. It codes for CASSSLGTGPNTEAFF.

The V gene is TRBV29-1, the J gene TRBJ2-5, with 11 positions matching TRBD2. The CDR3 totals 14 residues. The J segment lost 4 bases and the V segment lost 3 bases, leaving 4 bases of the junction unmatched. Germline-derived CDR1 and CDR2 are SQVTM and ANQGSEA. The CDR3 region has the DNA TGCAGCGTTGAGGGACTAGCGGAGGGAGAGACCCAGTACTTC. Translation gives CSVEGLAEGETQYF.

The gene calls are TRBV4-1 and TRBJ2-5; the D gene is possibly TRBD2 (7 bases). V lost 0 bases and J lost 5, with 16 bases in between. The CDR3 extends over 16 amino acids. CDR1 is MGHRA and CDR2 is YSYEKL in the germline V gene. Here the CDR3 DNA reads TGCGCCAGCAGCCAAGACTGTAGGGGGGGCAATGAGACCCAGTACTTC. Its translation: CASSQDCRGGNETQYF.

The chain links TRBV28 to TRBJ2-7, with 9 positions matching TRBD1. This CDR3 region has 12 residues. V was clipped by 7 bases and J by 3 bases; unmatched bases: 1. The germline gives CDR1 MDHEN, CDR2 SYDVKM. DNA of the CDR3: TGTGCCAGCAAGGGACAGGGCTACGAGCAGTACTTC. Translating gives CASKGQGYEQYF.

The genes are TRBV6-5 and TRBJ2-7, with TRBD1 identical over 9 bases. Losses at the gene ends were 6 bases for V and 0 bases for J; bases not matched to a gene: 6. CDR1 and CDR2 from the germline V gene are MNHEY and SVGAGI. The CDR3 runs to 15 residues. CDR3 DNA: TGTGCCAGCAGAACCCGGGACAGGGTCTCCTACGAGCAGTACTTC. Amino acid sequence: CASRTRDRVSYEQYF.

This chain connects TRBV5-6 to TRBJ2-7; 12 bases line up with TRBD1. With V trimmed by 4 bases and J by 0 bases, 2 bases remained unmatched. Germline V gene lookup returns CDR1 SGHDT and CDR2 YYEEEE. The CDR3 has 15 residues. In nucleotides, the CDR3 is TGTGCCAGCAGCGAGGGACAGGGGGCCTCCTACGAGCAGTACTTC. This codes for CASSEGQGASYEQYF.

V usage is TRBV5-1 and J usage is TRBJ2-1, with no clear D. This CDR3 region has 16 residues. Germline V gene lookup returns CDR1 SGHRS and CDR2 YFSETQ. The V end was cut by 0 bases, the J end by 10 bases, with 20 bases between. The CDR3 nucleotides read TGCGCCAGCAGCTTGGACGGGCGGTCACCCTTTTGCGAGCAGTTCTTC. Encoded protein: CASSLDGRSPFCEQFF.

This clone was seen a single time. This sequence joins TRBV5-5 and TRBJ2-3; perhaps TRBD1 as D (7 bases). CDR3 length: 15 amino acids. Deletions cut 1 base from V and 5 bases from J, with 14 bases between. Germline-derived CDR1 and CDR2 are SGHKS and YYEKEE (reference sequence). CDR3 DNA: TGTGCCAGCAGCTTGTTGGAGGGGGCCGTAGATACGCAGTATTTT. Translated, it gives CASSLLEGAVDTQYF.